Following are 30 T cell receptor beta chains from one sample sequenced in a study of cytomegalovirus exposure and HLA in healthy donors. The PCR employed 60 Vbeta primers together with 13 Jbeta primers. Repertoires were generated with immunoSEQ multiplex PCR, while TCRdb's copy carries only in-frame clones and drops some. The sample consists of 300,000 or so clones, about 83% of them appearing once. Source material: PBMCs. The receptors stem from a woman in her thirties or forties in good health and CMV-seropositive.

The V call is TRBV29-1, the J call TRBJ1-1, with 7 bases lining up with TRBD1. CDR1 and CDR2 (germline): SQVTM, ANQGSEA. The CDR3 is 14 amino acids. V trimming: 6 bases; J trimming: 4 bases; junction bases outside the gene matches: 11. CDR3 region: CSVAKTGVGTEAFF. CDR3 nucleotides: TGCAGCGTCGCGAAAACAGGGGTCGGCACTGAAGCTTTCTTT.

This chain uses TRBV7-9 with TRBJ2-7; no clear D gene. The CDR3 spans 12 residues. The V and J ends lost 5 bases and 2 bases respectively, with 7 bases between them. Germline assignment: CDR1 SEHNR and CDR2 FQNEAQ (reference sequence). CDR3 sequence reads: CASSRSTYEQYF. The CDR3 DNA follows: TGTGCCAGCAGCCGAAGCACCTACGAGCAGTACTTC.

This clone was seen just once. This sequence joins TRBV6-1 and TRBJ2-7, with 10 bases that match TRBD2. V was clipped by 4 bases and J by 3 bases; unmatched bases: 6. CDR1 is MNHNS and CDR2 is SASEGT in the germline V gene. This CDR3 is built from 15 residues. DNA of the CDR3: TGTGCCAGCAGTGGCGGGACTAGCGTACGCTACGAGCAGTACTTC. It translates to CASSGGTSVRYEQYF.

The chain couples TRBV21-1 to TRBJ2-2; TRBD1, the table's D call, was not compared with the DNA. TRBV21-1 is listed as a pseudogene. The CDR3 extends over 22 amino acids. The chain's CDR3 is CASSLRGYRGPEKQANTGELFF. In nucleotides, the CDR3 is TGTGCCAGCAGCCTCAGGGGGTACAGGGGGCCTGAGAAACAGGCGAACACCGGGGAGCTGTTTTTT.

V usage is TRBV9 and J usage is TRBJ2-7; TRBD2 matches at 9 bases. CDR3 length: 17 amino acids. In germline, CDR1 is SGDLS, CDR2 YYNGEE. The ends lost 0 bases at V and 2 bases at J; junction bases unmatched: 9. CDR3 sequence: CASSVATRREGAYEQYF. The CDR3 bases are TGTGCCAGCAGCGTAGCTACACGGCGGGAGGGCGCCTACGAGCAGTACTTC.

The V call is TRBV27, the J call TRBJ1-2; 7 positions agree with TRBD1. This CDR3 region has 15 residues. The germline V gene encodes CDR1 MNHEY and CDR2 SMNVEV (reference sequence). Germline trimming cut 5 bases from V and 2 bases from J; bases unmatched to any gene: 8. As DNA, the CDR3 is TGTGCCAGCAGTCACCTAGGACAGGCCAACTATGGCTACACCTTC. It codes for CASSHLGQANYGYTF.

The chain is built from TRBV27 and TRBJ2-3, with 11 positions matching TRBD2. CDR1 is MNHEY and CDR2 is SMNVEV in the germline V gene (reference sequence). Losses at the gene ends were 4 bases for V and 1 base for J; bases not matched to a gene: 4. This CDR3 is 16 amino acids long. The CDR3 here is CASSWVAGGGTDTQYF. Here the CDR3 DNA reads TGTGCCAGCAGTTGGGTAGCGGGAGGGGGCACAGATACGCAGTATTTT.

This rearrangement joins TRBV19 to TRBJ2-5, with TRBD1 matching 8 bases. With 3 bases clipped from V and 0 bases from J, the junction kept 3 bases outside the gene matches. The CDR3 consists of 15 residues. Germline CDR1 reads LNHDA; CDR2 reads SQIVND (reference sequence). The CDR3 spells CASSMGQAYQETQYF. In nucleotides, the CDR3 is TGTGCCAGTAGTATGGGACAGGCCTACCAAGAGACCCAGTACTTC.

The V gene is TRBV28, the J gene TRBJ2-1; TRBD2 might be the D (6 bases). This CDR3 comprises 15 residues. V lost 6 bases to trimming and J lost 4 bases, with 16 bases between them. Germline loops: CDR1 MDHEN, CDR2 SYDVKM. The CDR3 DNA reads TGTGCCAGCAGGACGGCTAGCGCCATGTACAATGAGCAGTTCTTC. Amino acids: CASRTASAMYNEQFF. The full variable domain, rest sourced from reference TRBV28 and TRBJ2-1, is DVKVTQSSRYLVKRTGEKVFLECVQDMDHENMFWYRQDPGLGLRLIYFSYDVKMKEKGDIPEGYSVSREKKERFSLILESASTNQTSMYLCASRTASAMYNEQFFGPGTRLTVL.

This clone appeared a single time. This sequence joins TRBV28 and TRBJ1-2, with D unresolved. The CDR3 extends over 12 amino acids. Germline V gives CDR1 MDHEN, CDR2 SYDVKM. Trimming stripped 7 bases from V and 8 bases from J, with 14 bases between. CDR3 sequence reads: CASTARGGGYTF. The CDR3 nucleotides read TGTGCCAGCACGGCCCGCGGCGGAGGCTACACCTTC.

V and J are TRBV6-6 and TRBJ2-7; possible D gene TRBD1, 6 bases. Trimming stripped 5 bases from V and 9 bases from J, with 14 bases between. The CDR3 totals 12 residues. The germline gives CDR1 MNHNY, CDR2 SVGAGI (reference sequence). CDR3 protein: CASSDIGQPQYF. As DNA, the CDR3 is TGTGCCAGCAGTGATATTGGACAGCCGCAGTACTTC.

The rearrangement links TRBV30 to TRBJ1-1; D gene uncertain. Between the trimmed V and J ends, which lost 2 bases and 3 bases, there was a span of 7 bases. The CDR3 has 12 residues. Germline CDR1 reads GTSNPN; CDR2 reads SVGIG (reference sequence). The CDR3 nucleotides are TGTGCCTGGAGTCCGAGGTACACTGAAGCTTTCTTT. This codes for CAWSPRYTEAFF.

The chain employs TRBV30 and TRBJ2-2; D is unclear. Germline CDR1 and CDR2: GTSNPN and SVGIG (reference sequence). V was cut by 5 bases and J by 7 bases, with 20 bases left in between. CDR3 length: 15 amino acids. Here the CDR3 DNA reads TGTGCCTGGTCCCAGTCAAGGAGTAATTACGGGGAGCTGTTTTTT. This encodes CAWSQSRSNYGELFF.

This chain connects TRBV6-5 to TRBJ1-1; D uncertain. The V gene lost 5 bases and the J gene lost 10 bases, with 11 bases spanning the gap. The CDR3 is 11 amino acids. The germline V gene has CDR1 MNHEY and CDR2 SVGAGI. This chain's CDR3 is CASSGPGRAFF. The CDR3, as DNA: TGTGCCAGCAGTGGGCCGGGGAGAGCTTTCTTT.

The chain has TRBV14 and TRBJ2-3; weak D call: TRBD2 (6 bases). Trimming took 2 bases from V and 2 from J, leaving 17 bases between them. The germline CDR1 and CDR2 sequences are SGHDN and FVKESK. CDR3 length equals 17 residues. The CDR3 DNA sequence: TGTGCCAGCAGCCAACGAAGGGACTCATGGGCCACAGATACGCAGTATTTT. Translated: CASSQRRDSWATDTQYF. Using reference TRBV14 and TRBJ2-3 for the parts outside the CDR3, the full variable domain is EAGVTQFPSHSVIEKGQTVTLRCDPISGHDNLYWYRRVMGKEIKFLLHFVKESKQDESGMPNNRFLAERTGGTYSTLKVQPAELEDSGVYFCASSQRRDSWATDTQYFGPGTRLTVL.

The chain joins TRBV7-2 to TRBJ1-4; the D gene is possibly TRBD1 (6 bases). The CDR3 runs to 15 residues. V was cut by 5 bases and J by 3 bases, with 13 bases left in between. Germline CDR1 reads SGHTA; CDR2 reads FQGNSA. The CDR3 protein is CASSARQAPNEKLFF. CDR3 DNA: TGTGCCAGCAGCGCTCGACAGGCCCCTAATGAAAAACTGTTTTTT.

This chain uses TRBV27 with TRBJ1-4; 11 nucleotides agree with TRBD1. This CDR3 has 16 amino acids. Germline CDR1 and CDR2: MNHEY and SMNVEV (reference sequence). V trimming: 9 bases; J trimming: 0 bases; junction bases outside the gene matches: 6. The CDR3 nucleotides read TGTGCCAGTCGGGACAGGGGGGTCACAACTAATGAAAAACTGTTTTTT. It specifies CASRDRGVTTNEKLFF. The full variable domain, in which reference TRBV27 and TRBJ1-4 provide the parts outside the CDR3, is EAQVTQNPRYLITVTGKKLTVTCSQNMNHEYMSWYRQDPGLGLRQIYYSMNVEVTDKGDVPEGYKVSRKEKRNFPLILESPSPNQTSLYFCASRDRGVTTNEKLFFGSGTQLSVL.

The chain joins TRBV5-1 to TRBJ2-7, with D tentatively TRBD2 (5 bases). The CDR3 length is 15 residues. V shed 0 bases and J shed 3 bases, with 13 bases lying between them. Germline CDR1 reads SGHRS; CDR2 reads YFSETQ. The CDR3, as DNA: TGCGCCAGCAGCTTGGGGCCGGGAATCATCTACGAGCAGTACTTC. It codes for CASSLGPGIIYEQYF.

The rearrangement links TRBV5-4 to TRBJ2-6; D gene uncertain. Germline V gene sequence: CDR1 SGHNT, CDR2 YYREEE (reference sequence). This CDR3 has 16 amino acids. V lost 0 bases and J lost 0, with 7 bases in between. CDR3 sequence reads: CASSLDVYSGANVLTF. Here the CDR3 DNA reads TGTGCCAGCAGCTTGGATGTTTACTCTGGGGCCAACGTCCTGACTTTC.

Here the CDR3 DNA reads TGTGCCTGGAGTGGTTCGTCCTCCTACGAGCAGTACTTC. Encoded protein: CAWSGSSSYEQYF. The V gene is TRBV30, the J gene TRBJ2-5; the D is unclear. The last part of the DNA fits TRBJ2-7 better; the J call may be wrong. The CDR3 consists of 13 residues. Germline V gene sequence: CDR1 GTSNPN, CDR2 SVGIG (reference sequence).

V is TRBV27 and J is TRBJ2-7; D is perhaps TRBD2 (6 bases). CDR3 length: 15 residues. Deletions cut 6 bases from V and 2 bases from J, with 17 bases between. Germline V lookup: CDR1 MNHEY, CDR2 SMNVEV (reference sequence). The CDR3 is CASSPVAGLTYEQYF. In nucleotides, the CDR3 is TGTGCCAGCAGCCCCGTGGCTGGACTAACCTACGAGCAGTACTTC.

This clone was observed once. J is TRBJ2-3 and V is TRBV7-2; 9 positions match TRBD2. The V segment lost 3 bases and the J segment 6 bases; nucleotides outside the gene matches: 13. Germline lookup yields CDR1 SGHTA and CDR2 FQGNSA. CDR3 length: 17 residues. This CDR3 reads CASSFLASGGRADTQYF. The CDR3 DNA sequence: TGTGCCAGCAGCTTTTTGGCATCTGGCGGGAGGGCGGATACGCAGTATTTT.

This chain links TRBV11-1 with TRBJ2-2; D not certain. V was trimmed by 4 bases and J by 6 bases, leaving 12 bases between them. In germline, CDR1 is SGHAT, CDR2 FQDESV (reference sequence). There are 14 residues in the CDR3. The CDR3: CASSSLVEAGELFF. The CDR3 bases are TGTGCCAGCAGCTCCCTGGTTGAGGCCGGGGAGCTGTTTTTT.

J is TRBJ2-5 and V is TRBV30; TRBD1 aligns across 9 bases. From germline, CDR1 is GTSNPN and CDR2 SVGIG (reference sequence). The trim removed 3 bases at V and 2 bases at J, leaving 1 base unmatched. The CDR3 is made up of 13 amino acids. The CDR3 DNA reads TGTGCCTGGAGGGGACAGGGTCAAGAGACCCAGTACTTC. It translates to CAWRGQGQETQYF.

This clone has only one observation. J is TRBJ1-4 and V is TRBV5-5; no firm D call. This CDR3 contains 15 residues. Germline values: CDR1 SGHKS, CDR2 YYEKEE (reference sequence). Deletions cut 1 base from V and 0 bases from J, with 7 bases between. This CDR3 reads CASSLRGSTNEKLFF. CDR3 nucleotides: TGTGCCAGCAGCTTGCGCGGTTCAACTAATGAAAAACTGTTTTTT.

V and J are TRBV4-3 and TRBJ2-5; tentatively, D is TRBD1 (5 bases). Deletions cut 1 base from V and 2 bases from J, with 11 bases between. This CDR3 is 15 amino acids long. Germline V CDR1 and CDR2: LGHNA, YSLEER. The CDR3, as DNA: TGCGCCAGCAGCCAAGCAGGGCAGGAACAAGAGACCCAGTACTTC. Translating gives CASSQAGQEQETQYF.

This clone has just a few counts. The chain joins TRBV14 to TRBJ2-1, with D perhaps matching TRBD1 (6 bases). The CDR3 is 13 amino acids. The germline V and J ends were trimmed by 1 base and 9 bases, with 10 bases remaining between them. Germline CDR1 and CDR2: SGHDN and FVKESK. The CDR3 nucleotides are TGTGCCAGCAGCCAAGTTGGGGGCGGTGAGCAGTTCTTC. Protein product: CASSQVGGGEQFF.

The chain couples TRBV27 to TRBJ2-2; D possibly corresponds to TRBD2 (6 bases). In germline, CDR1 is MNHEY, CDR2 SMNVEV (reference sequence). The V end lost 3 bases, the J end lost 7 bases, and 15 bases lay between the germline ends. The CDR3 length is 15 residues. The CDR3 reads CASSFVGGVVGELFF. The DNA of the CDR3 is TGTGCCAGCAGTTTTGTGGGAGGAGTAGTCGGGGAGCTGTTTTTT.

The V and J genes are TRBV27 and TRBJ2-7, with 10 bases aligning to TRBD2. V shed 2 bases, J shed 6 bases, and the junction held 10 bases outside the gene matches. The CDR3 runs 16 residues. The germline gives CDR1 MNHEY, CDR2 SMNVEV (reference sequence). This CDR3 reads CASSLMALAGVSEQYF. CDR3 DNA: TGTGCCAGCAGTTTAATGGCCCTAGCGGGAGTATCCGAGCAGTACTTC.

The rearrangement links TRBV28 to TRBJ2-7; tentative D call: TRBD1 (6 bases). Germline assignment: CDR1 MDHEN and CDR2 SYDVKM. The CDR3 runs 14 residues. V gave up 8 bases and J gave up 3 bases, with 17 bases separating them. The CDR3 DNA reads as TGTGCCAGCCGTGGAGTGGGGGCCCTCTACGAGCAGTACTTC. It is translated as CASRGVGALYEQYF.